Shown below are 6 T cell receptor beta chains from a single sample sequenced in a study of CD8+CD57+ T cells in acquired aplastic anemia. Those patients picked for sequencing had displayed CD8+CD57+ cell expansion on flow cytometry. According to the study, genomic DNA was the template for TCR beta VDJ and CDR3 profiling. MiXCR, run by TCRdb on the reads, gives a single entry per CDR3 protein. The sample holds nearly 60,000 distinct CDR3 sequences, approximately 52% seen once. The specimen sequenced was sorted CD4+, CD8+, or CD8+CD57+ T cells (not recorded which) from PBMCs. The receptors were sampled from a human donor with aplastic anemia.

By proportion, this clonotype is medium-sized. V usage is TRBV24-1 and J usage is TRBJ2-1, with unresolved D. V lost 9 bases and J lost 10, with 15 bases in between. CDR1 and CDR2 from the germline V gene are KGHDR and SFDVKD. The CDR3 spans 12 residues. CDR3 sequence reads: CATSRTGGEQFF. In nucleotides, the CDR3 is TGTGCCACCTCCAGGACCGGTGGAGAGCAGTTCTTC.

This clonotype has at least ten counts. The rearrangement links TRBV6-1 to TRBJ2-1; D call uncertain. CDR3 length: 12 residues. Germline V gene lookup returns CDR1 MNHNS and CDR2 SASEGT. Trimming removed 6 bases at V and 9 bases at J, with 12 bases between. CDR3 nucleotide sequence: TGTGCCAGCAGCCGAAATGGGATTGAGCAGTTCTTC. Translation: CASSRNGIEQFF.

There are many counts of this clonotype. The J gene is TRBJ2-5, the V gene TRBV11-2; 8 bases map to TRBD2. The ends lost 5 bases at V and 5 bases at J; junction bases unmatched: 4. The CDR3 runs 13 residues. The germline CDR1 and CDR2 sequences are SGHAT and FQNNGV. The DNA for the CDR3 is TGTGCCAGCAGCGCCGGGGGGGCGGAGACCCAGTACTTC. This gives the protein CASSAGGAETQYF.

CDR3 sequence reads: CSARRAVNTEAFF. The CDR3, as DNA: TGCAGTGCTAGACGTGCTGTGAACACTGAAGCTTTCTTT. J is TRBJ1-1 and V is TRBV20-1; the D is unclear. The V gene's germline CDR1 is DFQATT and CDR2 SNEGSKA (reference sequence). Trimming removed 2 bases from V and 0 bases from J, with 7 bases in between. This CDR3 is built from 13 residues.

This clonotype occurred many times. The rearrangement uses TRBV15 and TRBJ2-2; D remains ambiguous. V lost 0 bases, J lost 11 bases, and 10 bases lay in between. Germline CDR1 is LNHNV and CDR2 is YYDKDF (reference sequence). The CDR3 sequence is 13 residues long. CDR3 loop: CATSRDRARELFF. CDR3 nucleotides: TGTGCCACCAGCAGAGATAGAGCCCGAGAGCTGTTTTTT.

Worth noting for this clonotype: In this CDR3 the conserved last residue, phenylalanine or tryptophan, is missing, so a read error is likely. CDR3 residues: CAASSGTGTSRDNEQFL. The CDR3 coding sequence is TGTGCCGCCAGCTCAGGTACCGGGACTAGCCGCGACAATGAGCAGTTCCTC. The chain couples TRBV15 to TRBJ2-1; TRBD2 matches 9 bases. The CDR3 contains 17 residues. CDR1 LNHNV and CDR2 YYDKDF come from the germline V gene (reference sequence).